This T cell receptor beta chain derives from a study of blood T cell repertoires in COVID-19. Germline trimming cut 5 bases from V and 2 bases from J; bases unmatched to any gene: 11. This CDR3 spans 16 amino acids. The germline V gene encodes CDR1 SGHVS and CDR2 FNYEAQ. Generated by immunoSEQ multiplex PCR, the TCRdb table keeps only in-frame clones and is missing some. The sample comprises approximately 200,000 clones, 65% to 90% of which are singletons, and roughly 7.4% rests with the top ten. The sequence derives from a woman aged 45-60 years with acute or convalescent COVID-19. Source material: peripheral blood. The chain combines TRBV7-6 with TRBJ2-5; 7 bases match TRBD2. The CDR3 nucleotides read TGTGCCAGCAGCCCAAACCCTCCCGGGGGGCAAGAGACCCAGTACTTC. It yields the protein CASSPNPPGGQETQYF.